The clone carrying this T cell receptor (beta chain) came up many times. TCRdb fed the RT-PCR reads into MiXCR, producing one record per CDR3 protein. This sample yields 550,000 to 750,000 distinct CDR3 sequences, of which more than 13% are seen a single time; about 3.9% belongs to the top ten. Per germline, CDR1 MNHEY and CDR2 SMNVEV (reference sequence). The J segment lost 3 bases and the V segment lost 4 bases, leaving 11 bases of the junction unmatched. The CDR3 totals 17 residues. The clonotype comes from a female donor in good health, serving as a healthy control. Sample: memory CD4+ T cells from blood. The chain recombines TRBV27 with TRBJ2-4; 8 nucleotides line up with TRBD1. The chain's CDR3 is CASSSGQGRIDKNIQYF. CDR3 nucleotides: TGTGCCAGCAGTTCCGGACAGGGTAGAATTGACAAAAACATTCAGTACTTC.